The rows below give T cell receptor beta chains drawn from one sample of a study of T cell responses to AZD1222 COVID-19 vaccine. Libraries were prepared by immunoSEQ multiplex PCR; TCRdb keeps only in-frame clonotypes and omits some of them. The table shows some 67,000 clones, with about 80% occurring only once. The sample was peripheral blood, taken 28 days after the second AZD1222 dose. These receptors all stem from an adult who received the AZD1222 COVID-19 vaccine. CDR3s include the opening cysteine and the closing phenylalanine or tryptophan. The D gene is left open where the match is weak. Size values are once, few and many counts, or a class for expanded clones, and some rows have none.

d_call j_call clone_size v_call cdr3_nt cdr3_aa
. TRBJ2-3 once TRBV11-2 TGTGCCAGCAGCTTACGGGGGCAGGGAGATACGCAGTATTTT CASSLRGQGDTQYF
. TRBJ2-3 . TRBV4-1 TGCGCCAGCAGCGCCACAGATACGCAGTATTTT CASSATDTQYF
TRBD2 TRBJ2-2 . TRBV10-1 TGCGCCATTTTACTAGCGGGGGGGCCCGGCACCGGGGAGCTGTTTTTT CAILLAGGPGTGELFF
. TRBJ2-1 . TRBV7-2 TGTGCCAGCAGCTTAAGGGCGGGGGCCGAGTGGTCCAATGAGCAGTTCTTC CASSLRAGAEWSNEQFF
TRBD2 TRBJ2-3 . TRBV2 TGTGCCAGCAGTTGGACTAGCGGGGGGGGCACAGATACGCAGTATTTT CASSWTSGGGTDTQYF
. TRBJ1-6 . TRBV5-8 TGTGCCAGCAGCTTTTATGGCAGCGTACTTTCACCCCTCCACTTT CASSFYGSVLSPLHF
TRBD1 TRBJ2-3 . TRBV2 TGTGCCAGCAGTGAGGACAGGGGGAGGACAGATACGCAGTATTTT CASSEDRGRTDTQYF
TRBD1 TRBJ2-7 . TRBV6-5 TGTGCCAGCAGTTATGACAGGGGGCTCGACGAGCAGTACTTC CASSYDRGLDEQYF
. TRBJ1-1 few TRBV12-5 TGTGCTAGTGGTTTTAGGGGGGTCACTGAAGCTTTCTTT CASGFRGVTEAFF
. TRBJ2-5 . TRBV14 TGTGCCAGCAGCCAAACGGAGACCCAGTACTTC CASSQTETQYF
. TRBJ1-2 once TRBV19 TGTGCCAGTAGTATAACGCAGGGAGGTGGCTACACCTTC CASSITQGGGYTF
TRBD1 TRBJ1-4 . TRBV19 TGTGCCAGTAGTAAGGTCCCGGGACAGCATAATGAAAAACTGTTTTTT CASSKVPGQHNEKLFF
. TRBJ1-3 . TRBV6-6 TGTGCCAGCGGCCCGGCAGGGAGCAACACCATATATTTT CASGPAGSNTIYF
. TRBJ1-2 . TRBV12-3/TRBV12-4 TGTGCCAGCAGCCACTCCCGCTATGGCTACACCTTC CASSHSRYGYTF
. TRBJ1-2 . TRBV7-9 TGTGCCAGCAGCCCCAATAGCTATGGCTACACCTTC CASSPNSYGYTF
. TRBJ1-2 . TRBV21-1 TGTGCCAGCAGCTATGGCTACACCTTC CASSYGYTF
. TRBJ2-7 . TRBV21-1 TGTGCCAGCAGCATGGCCCCAAGGGGGTTCCCATACGAGCAGTACTTC CASSMAPRGFPYEQYF
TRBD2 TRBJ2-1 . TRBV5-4 TGTGCCAGCAGCACCGGGGGGGCTTACAATGAGCAGTTCTTC CASSTGGAYNEQFF
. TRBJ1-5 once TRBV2 TGTGCCAGCAGGGGCGGGTCCCATGGAGGCAATCAGCCCCAGCATTTT CASRGGSHGGNQPQHF
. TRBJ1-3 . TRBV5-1 TGCGCCAGCAGCTTGGTTGGGGCTAGGAACACCATATATTTT CASSLVGARNTIYF
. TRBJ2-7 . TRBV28 TGTGCCAGCAGATCCGGACAAAACTACGAGCAGTACTTC CASRSGQNYEQYF
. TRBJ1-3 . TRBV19 TGTGCCAGTAGTAGATCTCAAACTGGAAACACCATATATTTT CASSRSQTGNTIYF
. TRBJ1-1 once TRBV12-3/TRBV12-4 TGTGCCAGCAGTTTTGGCGGAGACACTGAAGCTTTCTTT CASSFGGDTEAFF
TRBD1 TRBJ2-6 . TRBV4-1 TGCGCCAGCAGCCTAGGGACAGGGGACTTCGGTGGGGCCAACGTCCTGACTTTC CASSLGTGDFGGANVLTF
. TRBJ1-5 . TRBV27 TGTGCCAGCAGTTCCAGAAGCAATCAGCCCCAGCATTTT CASSSRSNQPQHF
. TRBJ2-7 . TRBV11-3 TGTGCCAGCACCCAGGTGGCCCCCAGTTACGAGCAGTACTTC CASTQVAPSYEQYF
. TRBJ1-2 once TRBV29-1 TGCAGCGGGGTAACGAGCCAGGGAAGCATCGGCTACACCTTC CSGVTSQGSIGYTF
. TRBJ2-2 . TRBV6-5 TGTGCCAGCAGTTATGGCGAGTACACCGGGGAGCTGTTTTTT CASSYGEYTGELFF
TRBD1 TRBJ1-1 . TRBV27 TGTGCCAGCAGTCTGGGACAGGGGGTGGCCACTGAAGCTTTCTTT CASSLGQGVATEAFF
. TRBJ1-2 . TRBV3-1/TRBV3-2 TGTGCCAGCAGCCAAGTTGGCAGAAGTAATGGCTACACCTTC CASSQVGRSNGYTF